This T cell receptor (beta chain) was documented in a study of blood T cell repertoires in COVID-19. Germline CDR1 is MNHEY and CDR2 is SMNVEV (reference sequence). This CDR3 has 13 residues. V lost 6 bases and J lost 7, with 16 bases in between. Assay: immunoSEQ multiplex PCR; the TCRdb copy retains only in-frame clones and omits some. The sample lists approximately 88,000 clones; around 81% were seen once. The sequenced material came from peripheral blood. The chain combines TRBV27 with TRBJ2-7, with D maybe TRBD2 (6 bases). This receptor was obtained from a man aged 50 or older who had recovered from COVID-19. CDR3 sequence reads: CASSRTHGGEQYF. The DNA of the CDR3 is TGTGCCAGCAGCCGGACTCACGGGGGAGAGCAGTACTTC.